Shown below are 8 T cell receptor beta chains from a single sample sequenced in a study of blood T cells in healthy people across ages. Then a second PCR, running roughly 7 to 12 cycles, was carried out with a sample-barcoded 5' primer and a J-beta primer mix. MiXCR, run by TCRdb on the 5' RACE reads, gives a single entry per CDR3 protein. The sample has about 760,000 distinct CDR3 sequences, more than 20% seen once. These data also formed part of another study, on T cells of mothers and their children.

The sample comprised blood. The source of these receptors is a boy between 10 and 17 years old in good health.

This chain links TRBV20-1 with TRBJ1-3; D uncertain. Germline V lookup: CDR1 DFQATT, CDR2 SNEGSKA (reference sequence). This CDR3 has 15 amino acids. V shed 6 bases and J shed 1 base, with 16 bases lying between them. The CDR3 loop is CSAADGVDSGNTIYF. The CDR3 bases are TGCAGTGCCGCCGATGGGGTAGATTCTGGAAACACCATATATTTT.

This clonotype occurred a few times. The chain employs TRBV7-2 and TRBJ2-5; D call uncertain. This CDR3 has 14 amino acids. V was cut by 2 bases and J by 5 bases, with 12 bases left in between. CDR1 and CDR2 (germline): SGHTA, FQGNSA. CDR3 nucleotides: TGTGCCAGCAGCTTAAGTCGTGGAGCGGAGACCCAGTACTTC. Translating it yields CASSLSRGAETQYF. Variable domain in full (rest from reference TRBV7-2 and TRBJ2-5): GAGVSQSPSNKVTEKGKDVELRCDPISGHTALYWYRQSLGQGLEFLIYFQGNSAPDKSGLPSDRFSAERTGGSVSTLTIQRTQQEDSAVYLCASSLSRGAETQYFGPGTRLLVL.

This clonotype has at least ten counts. The chain combines TRBV7-8 with TRBJ2-2; D uncertain. The CDR3 sequence is 13 residues long. Germline lookup yields CDR1 SGHVS and CDR2 FQNEAQ. V lost 6 bases to trimming and J lost 0 bases, with 5 bases between them. Here the CDR3 DNA reads TGTGCCAGCAGGACTTCGAACACCGGGGAGCTGTTTTTT. This encodes CASRTSNTGELFF.

V gene TRBV3-1 combines with J gene TRBJ2-5, with 12 bases fitting TRBD1. With 0 bases clipped from V and 5 bases from J, the junction kept 4 bases outside the gene matches. Per germline, CDR1 LGHDT and CDR2 YNNKEL (reference sequence). The CDR3 is 16 residues long. In nucleotides, the CDR3 is TGTGCCAGCAGCCAAGATAGGGACAGGGGGCGCGAGACCCAGTACTTC. As protein: CASSQDRDRGRETQYF.

This clonotype was counted between two and nine times. This chain connects TRBV7-9 to TRBJ2-5; 8 nucleotides match TRBD2. Germline V gives CDR1 SEHNR, CDR2 FQNEAQ (reference sequence). There are 15 residues in the CDR3. The trim removed 4 bases at V and 3 bases at J, leaving 7 bases unmatched. Here the CDR3 DNA reads TGTGCCAGCAGCTATTTCCCGGGACTAGAAGAGACCCAGTACTTC. Residues: CASSYFPGLEETQYF.

This clonotype was seen only a few times. V and J are TRBV5-1 and TRBJ2-7; D unclear. V lost 0 bases and J lost 3, with 10 bases in between. Germline CDR1 SGHRS, CDR2 YFSETQ. This CDR3 has 14 amino acids. CDR3 coding DNA: TGCGCCAGCAGCTTGGCCGAGGTTTTCTACGAGCAGTACTTC. Protein product: CASSLAEVFYEQYF.

This chain joins TRBV7-2 and TRBJ2-3, with D perhaps TRBD1 or TRBD2 (5 bases each). Per germline, CDR1 SGHTA and CDR2 FQGNSA. Trimming took 6 bases from V and 0 from J, leaving 10 bases between them. This CDR3 region has 14 residues. The DNA of the CDR3 is TGTGCCAGCAGGGGGGTTGCTAGCACAGATACGCAGTATTTT. It encodes CASRGVASTDTQYF.

This clonotype turned up a few times. The V gene is TRBV7-2, the J gene TRBJ2-4, with TRBD2 identical over 11 bases. CDR1 SGHTA and CDR2 FQGNSA come from the germline V gene. The V segment lost 7 bases and the J segment 14 bases; nucleotides outside the gene matches: 13. The CDR3 runs 14 residues. CDR3 sequence (DNA): TGTGCCAGCACCCATCCCGGGACTAGCGGAGACAAGTACTTC. Protein: CASTHPGTSGDKYF.